These T cell receptor beta chains were read from a single sample in a study of T-cell reconstitution after alpha-beta-depleted transplantation in children. Using its own MiXCR run on the PCR reads, TCRdb lists one record per CDR3 protein. The sample carries more than 450,000 distinct CDR3 sequences, 15% to 20% recorded once. The sample was PBMCs from the stem cell graft donor, taken from the stem cell graft. The receptors were sampled from a human donor who donated a stem cell graft to a child with acute lymphoblastic leukemia. Both conserved end residues are trimmed from each CDR3. Each record gives: clone size, V gene, J gene, CDR3 protein. Not every row has a clone size; where given, it reads once, few, many or a size class.

clone_size: few; v_call: TRBV15; j_call: TRBJ2-7; cdr3_aa: ATSFGSGSETYEQY
clone_size: -; v_call: TRBV20-1; j_call: TRBJ2-1; cdr3_aa: SAHLQGLGGYNEQF
clone_size: -; v_call: TRBV6-4; j_call: TRBJ2-1; cdr3_aa: ASSDSSGTRGDEQF
clone_size: few; v_call: TRBV19; j_call: TRBJ1-2; cdr3_aa: ASSTLPGQEHFIHGYT
clone_size: few; v_call: TRBV11-2; j_call: TRBJ2-3; cdr3_aa: ASSWGLAGPTDTQY
clone_size: many; v_call: TRBV5-1; j_call: TRBJ1-6; cdr3_aa: ASSLRGLGSPLH
clone_size: -; v_call: TRBV20-1; j_call: TRBJ2-3; cdr3_aa: SAREGGSFTDTQY
clone_size: few; v_call: TRBV4-1; j_call: TRBJ2-5; cdr3_aa: ASSHGTTQETQY
clone_size: -; v_call: TRBV6-6; j_call: TRBJ1-1; cdr3_aa: ASSYSGSGAF
clone_size: -; v_call: TRBV15; j_call: TRBJ2-7; cdr3_aa: ATSRPAGTTNYELY
clone_size: -; v_call: TRBV5-1; j_call: TRBJ1-3; cdr3_aa: ASTPGDGSGNTIY
clone_size: -; v_call: TRBV5-6; j_call: TRBJ2-7; cdr3_aa: ASSSDPGSPVGEQY
clone_size: few; v_call: TRBV5-1; j_call: TRBJ2-5; cdr3_aa: ASSLGRGTQY
clone_size: -; v_call: TRBV5-1; j_call: TRBJ2-3; cdr3_aa: ASSLVNWDTQY
clone_size: -; v_call: TRBV4-1; j_call: TRBJ2-7; cdr3_aa: ASSQDWAGGLYEQY
clone_size: -; v_call: TRBV4-1; j_call: TRBJ2-7; cdr3_aa: ASSQEGGRAGAEQY
clone_size: -; v_call: TRBV9; j_call: TRBJ1-1; cdr3_aa: ASSVSSDRAGTEAF
clone_size: few; v_call: TRBV20-1; j_call: TRBJ1-1; cdr3_aa: SAREGSWDTEAF
clone_size: few; v_call: TRBV29-1; j_call: TRBJ1-2; cdr3_aa: SVFGQGLMDYGYT
clone_size: few; v_call: TRBV7-2; j_call: TRBJ1-6; cdr3_aa: ASSLGGGALNSPLH
clone_size: few; v_call: TRBV28; j_call: TRBJ2-2; cdr3_aa: ASSWYRINTGELF
clone_size: -; v_call: TRBV19; j_call: TRBJ2-1; cdr3_aa: ASTLGDYSYNEQF
clone_size: -; v_call: TRBV5-1; j_call: TRBJ2-2; cdr3_aa: ASRPGTENTGELF
clone_size: few; v_call: TRBV5-6; j_call: TRBJ2-7; cdr3_aa: ASSLPRDIYEQY
clone_size: -; v_call: TRBV11-3; j_call: TRBJ2-1; cdr3_aa: ASSLDPGRTYNEQF
clone_size: -; v_call: TRBV9; j_call: TRBJ2-5; cdr3_aa: ASSASDEFQETQY
clone_size: few; v_call: TRBV9; j_call: TRBJ2-1; cdr3_aa: ASSVRGRAIYNEQF
clone_size: -; v_call: TRBV12-3/TRBV12-4; j_call: TRBJ2-1; cdr3_aa: ASSLTRVRRQIYNEQF
clone_size: -; v_call: TRBV19; j_call: TRBJ2-1; cdr3_aa: ASINGRESNEQF
clone_size: -; v_call: TRBV29-1; j_call: TRBJ1-2; cdr3_aa: SAIDAANYGYT
clone_size: -; v_call: TRBV20-1; j_call: TRBJ2-1; cdr3_aa: SASQGGSSVSYNEQF
clone_size: -; v_call: TRBV6-5; j_call: TRBJ1-1; cdr3_aa: ASSYRDVNTEAF
clone_size: few; v_call: TRBV6-1; j_call: TRBJ2-3; cdr3_aa: ASRHQDRPDTQY
clone_size: -; v_call: TRBV20-1; j_call: TRBJ1-3; cdr3_aa: SASLGGSGNTIY
clone_size: -; v_call: TRBV10-3; j_call: TRBJ1-1; cdr3_aa: ATRNTEAF
clone_size: -; v_call: TRBV7-9; j_call: TRBJ2-4; cdr3_aa: ASSSGSLGNIQY
clone_size: -; v_call: TRBV25-1; j_call: TRBJ2-2; cdr3_aa: ASRSGRVTGELF
clone_size: -; v_call: TRBV9; j_call: TRBJ2-5; cdr3_aa: ASSVDLALRETQY
clone_size: few; v_call: TRBV11-2; j_call: TRBJ2-1; cdr3_aa: ASSLGYRGKYYNEQF
clone_size: -; v_call: TRBV12-3/TRBV12-4; j_call: TRBJ2-1; cdr3_aa: ASTLSGTGQF
clone_size: -; v_call: TRBV2; j_call: TRBJ2-5; cdr3_aa: ASRKRTSGQETQY
clone_size: -; v_call: TRBV7-2; j_call: TRBJ2-1; cdr3_aa: ASSLESGKFGQF